The 29 T cell receptor beta chains listed next were all sequenced from one sample in a study of shared clonotypes between healthy human individuals. Repertoires were generated with immunoSEQ multiplex PCR, while TCRdb's copy carries only in-frame clones and drops some. The data show about 2.1 million clones, with 85% to 95% seen just once and roughly 1.7% held by the top ten. Terminally differentiated effector memory CD45RA+ cells were excluded by CCR7 positive selection of CD45RO-negative cells. Sequencing was carried out using naive CD8+ T cells from PBMCs. The receptors originated from a man between 18 and 29 years old in good health. Some clones in this sample may be carry-over from other donors' samples.

Turning to this clone: Within the sample, other DNA sequences also encode this same CDR3. The DNA of the CDR3 is TGCAGCGTGGGACAGGGCAACACTGAAGCTTTCTTT. This codes for CSVGQGNTEAFF. The chain couples TRBV29-1 to TRBJ1-1; 9 nucleotides match TRBD1. CDR1 and CDR2 from the germline V gene are SQVTM and ANQGSEA. The CDR3 extends over 12 amino acids. The ends lost 6 bases at V and 2 bases at J; junction bases unmatched: 1.

The chain couples TRBV4-3 to TRBJ2-7; no clear D gene. Trimming took off 3 bases at V and 3 bases at J, with 9 bases between the two ends. CDR1 and CDR2 (germline): LGHNA, YSLEER. The CDR3 runs to 13 residues. CDR3 DNA: TGCGCCAGCAGCCAGGTGGGTTACTACGAGCAGTACTTC. This gives the protein CASSQVGYYEQYF.

V gene TRBV15 combines with J gene TRBJ2-1; no clear D gene. CDR1 and CDR2 (germline): LNHNV, YYDKDF (reference sequence). This CDR3 comprises 17 residues. Trimming left V 3 bases short and J 3 bases short, with 18 bases between. In DNA, the CDR3 is TGTGCCACCAGCAGTAAGGGCGCGCCTCACTTCTACAATGAGCAGTTCTTC. Translation gives CATSSKGAPHFYNEQFF.

The chain has TRBV7-9 and TRBJ2-3; possibly TRBD1 for D (6 bases). The CDR3 has 15 amino acids. V gave up 2 bases and J gave up 1 base, with 10 bases separating them. The germline gives CDR1 SEHNR, CDR2 FQNEAQ (reference sequence). CDR3 sequence reads: CASSLPGAGTDTQYF. CDR3 DNA sequence: TGTGCCAGCAGCTTACCAGGGGCAGGCACAGATACGCAGTATTTT.

This clone was observed once. The chain recombines TRBV5-1 with TRBJ2-5; a weak D match, TRBD1 (6 bases). Per germline, CDR1 SGHRS and CDR2 YFSETQ. This CDR3 region has 14 residues. Trimming removed 4 bases from V and 4 bases from J, with 14 bases in between. CDR3 bases: TGCGCCAGCAGCACCTACCAACAGGGAGAGACCCAGTACTTC. This codes for CASSTYQQGETQYF.

The chain carries TRBV28 and TRBJ2-2; D unresolved. Germline-derived CDR1 and CDR2 are MDHEN and SYDVKM. This CDR3 is built from 13 residues. V was shortened by 2 bases and J by 4 bases, with 5 bases between the two germline ends. CDR3 in amino acids: CASSLGITGELFF. DNA of the CDR3: TGTGCCAGCAGTTTAGGTATCACCGGGGAGCTGTTTTTT.

As regards this clone: Other DNA sequences in this sample translate to the same CDR3. This chain connects TRBV27 to TRBJ1-5; no clear D gene. This CDR3 spans 14 amino acids. The germline V gene has CDR1 MNHEY and CDR2 SMNVEV (reference sequence). Trimming shortened V by 2 bases and J by 4 bases, and 9 bases separated the two germline ends. The CDR3 region has the DNA TGTGCCAGCAGTTTACTTCGGGGTAATCAGCCCCAGCATTTT. This translates into CASSLLRGNQPQHF.

The chain carries TRBV11-2 and TRBJ2-1; TRBD2 matches 10 bases. Germline CDR1 is SGHAT and CDR2 is FQNNGV. The V and J ends lost 8 bases and 7 bases, in that order; junction bases with no gene match: 8. CDR3 length equals 14 residues. This CDR3 is CASSPSGSLNEQFF. In DNA, the CDR3 is TGTGCCAGCTCCCCTAGCGGGAGTTTGAATGAGCAGTTCTTC.

The rearrangement joins TRBV7-9 to TRBJ2-1; TRBD2 matches 10 bases. Germline values: CDR1 SEHNR, CDR2 FQNEAQ (reference sequence). Trimming removed 8 bases from V and 8 bases from J; junction bases left unmatched: 9. This CDR3 is built from 14 residues. The CDR3 nucleotides read TGTGCCAGCGGCCTACCGGGACTAGCGTATGAGCAGTTCTTC. This translates into CASGLPGLAYEQFF.

This chain joins TRBV28 and TRBJ2-2, with TRBD2 as a possible D gene (6 bases). This CDR3 region has 16 residues. Germline V lookup: CDR1 MDHEN, CDR2 SYDVKM. V gave up 3 bases and J gave up 3 bases, with 14 bases separating them. The CDR3 is CASSFGRTLDTGELFF. DNA for the CDR3: TGTGCCAGCAGTTTTGGGAGGACTCTTGACACCGGGGAGCTGTTTTTT. Complete variable domain (other parts from reference TRBV28 and TRBJ2-2): DVKVTQSSRYLVKRTGEKVFLECVQDMDHENMFWYRQDPGLGLRLIYFSYDVKMKEKGDIPEGYSVSREKKERFSLILESASTNQTSMYLCASSFGRTLDTGELFFGEGSRLTVL.

The chain carries TRBV7-8 and TRBJ1-5, with no clear D. V lost 3 bases and J 2 bases, leaving 11 bases between the germline ends. The germline V gene encodes CDR1 SGHVS and CDR2 FQNEAQ. CDR3 size: 15 residues. Written as DNA, the CDR3 is TGTGCCAGCAGCTTCCAGACCCCAGGCAATCAGCCCCAGCATTTT. Residues: CASSFQTPGNQPQHF.

CDR3 DNA sequence: TGTGCCAGCAGCTTAGAACCTAGCGGGCCTTACAATGAGCAGTTCTTC. Translated, it gives CASSLEPSGPYNEQFF. The chain has TRBV7-9 and TRBJ2-1; 8 bases fit TRBD2. Losses at the gene ends were 1 base for V and 4 bases for J; bases not matched to a gene: 6. Germline loops: CDR1 SEHNR, CDR2 FQNEAQ (reference sequence). This CDR3 has 16 residues.

This clone has a handful of counts. The chain carries TRBV19 and TRBJ1-1, with D possibly matching TRBD1 (5 bases). This CDR3 has 13 residues. V dropped 10 bases and J dropped 1 base, with 13 bases sitting between them. The V gene's germline CDR1 is LNHDA and CDR2 SQIVND (reference sequence). CDR3 sequence reads: CATRRDGNTEAFF. The CDR3 DNA reads TGTGCCACTCGCCGGGACGGGAACACTGAAGCTTTCTTT.

The chain is built from TRBV7-6 and TRBJ2-1; TRBD1 agrees at 7 bases. V lost 1 base to trimming and J lost 0 bases; unmatched junction nucleotides: 3. This CDR3 region has 16 residues. Germline V CDR1 and CDR2: SGHVS, FNYEAQ. The CDR3 loop reads CASSLGQGSSYNEQFF. CDR3 in DNA: TGTGCCAGCAGCTTAGGACAGGGCAGCTCCTACAATGAGCAGTTCTTC.

The genes are TRBV15 and TRBJ2-2; a possible D gene is TRBD2 (5 bases). The CDR3 spans 17 residues. Germline CDR1 and CDR2: LNHNV and YYDKDF (reference sequence). Trimming left V 0 bases short and J 0 bases short, with 11 bases between. CDR3 amino acids: CATSRERGRPNTGELFF. The DNA for the CDR3 is TGTGCCACCAGCAGAGAAAGAGGGCGGCCGAACACCGGGGAGCTGTTTTTT.

The genes are TRBV25-1 and TRBJ2-5; a weak D match, TRBD1 (6 bases). CDR1 MGHDK and CDR2 SYGVNS come from the germline V gene. The length of the CDR3 is 13 residues. The V gene lost 5 bases and the J gene lost 0 bases, with 7 bases spanning the gap. The CDR3 protein is CASSHRDQETQYF. DNA of the CDR3: TGTGCCAGCAGTCACAGGGACCAAGAGACCCAGTACTTC.

This clone was detected once. The J gene is TRBJ2-7, the V gene TRBV5-6; D may be TRBD1 (7 bases). The CDR3 loop spans 14 amino acids. Germline V gene lookup returns CDR1 SGHDT and CDR2 YYEEEE. Trimming shortened V by 4 bases and J by 5 bases, and 16 bases separated the two germline ends. CDR3 nucleotides: TGTGCCAGCAGCCCGGGGGACAGTTACCACGAGCAGTACTTC. It translates to CASSPGDSYHEQYF.

V is TRBV10-1 and J is TRBJ2-3; 8 bases line up with TRBD1. This CDR3 has 13 residues. J was trimmed by 2 bases and V by 6 bases; bases with no gene match: 1. Germline V gene sequence: CDR1 WNHNN, CDR2 SYGVQD (reference sequence). As DNA, the CDR3 is TGCGCCAGCAGGGACAGGGACACAGATACGCAGTATTTT. Translated, it gives CASRDRDTDTQYF.

The chain employs TRBV29-1 and TRBJ2-2; TRBD1 might be the D (5 bases). Germline assignment: CDR1 SQVTM and CDR2 ANQGSEA. The germline V and J ends were trimmed by 7 bases and 7 bases, with 7 bases remaining between them. The CDR3 has 10 residues. The DNA for the CDR3 is TGCAGCGCAAGGGGCGGGGAGCTGTTTTTT. This sequence encodes CSARGGELFF.

J is TRBJ2-3 and V is TRBV7-8; 12 bases align to TRBD2. The trim removed 5 bases at V and 0 bases at J, leaving 15 bases unmatched. This CDR3 comprises 20 residues. Germline CDR1 is SGHVS and CDR2 is FQNEAQ. For the CDR3, the DNA is TGTGCCAGCAGCACCTTACTAGCGGGAGGCGAACCTTCTAGCACAGATACGCAGTATTTT. Its protein is CASSTLLAGGEPSSTDTQYF.

The rearrangement uses TRBV29-1 and TRBJ2-7; TRBD2 matches at 9 bases. The V gene's germline CDR1 is SQVTM and CDR2 ANQGSEA. V lost 7 bases and J lost 1; bases outside the gene matches: 5. The CDR3 runs to 13 residues. In nucleotides, the CDR3 is TGCAGCGGCGCGGGAGGGCAATCCTACGAGCAGTACTTC. Its protein is CSGAGGQSYEQYF.

V gene TRBV4-1 combines with J gene TRBJ2-7; TRBD2 matches at 14 bases. The CDR3 is 19 amino acids. The ends lost 4 bases at V and 6 bases at J; junction bases unmatched: 17. In germline, CDR1 is MGHRA, CDR2 YSYEKL. CDR3: CASSPLKTLGTSGSGEQYF. The DNA for the CDR3 is TGCGCCAGCAGCCCCCTGAAGACTTTGGGGACTAGCGGGAGTGGCGAGCAGTACTTC.

V gene TRBV19 combines with J gene TRBJ2-7, with D maybe TRBD1 (6 bases). There are 13 residues in the CDR3. Between the trimmed V and J ends, which lost 5 bases and 5 bases, there was a span of 13 bases. Germline CDR1 and CDR2: LNHDA and SQIVND (reference sequence). CDR3: CASSVLGGNEQYF. The CDR3 coding sequence is TGTGCCAGTAGTGTCCTAGGGGGAAACGAGCAGTACTTC.

J is TRBJ2-7 and V is TRBV25-1, with TRBD1 matching 7 bases. Germline-derived CDR1 and CDR2 are MGHDK and SYGVNS. The CDR3 runs 14 residues. V shed 5 bases, J shed 0 bases, and the junction held 4 bases outside the gene matches. Here the CDR3 reads CASSTRDSSYEQYF. The CDR3 coding sequence is TGTGCCAGCAGTACCCGGGACAGCTCCTACGAGCAGTACTTC.

V and J are TRBV9 and TRBJ1-1; D remains ambiguous. Germline loops: CDR1 SGDLS, CDR2 YYNGEE. This CDR3 region has 13 residues. V was clipped by 0 bases and J by 4 bases, with 7 bases between them. The CDR3 DNA reads as TGTGCCAGCAGCGTAGGTCAGCGCACTGAAGCTTTCTTT. Encoded protein: CASSVGQRTEAFF.

This clone has just one count. The genes are TRBV9 and TRBJ2-5, with 9 nucleotides matching TRBD2. In germline, CDR1 is SGDLS, CDR2 YYNGEE. V shed 7 bases, J shed 1 base, and the junction held 8 bases outside the gene matches. The CDR3 sequence is 15 residues long. The CDR3 reads CASSLQREAQETQYF. CDR3 nucleotide sequence: TGTGCCAGCTCCCTCCAGCGGGAGGCCCAAGAGACCCAGTACTTC.

The V gene is TRBV29-1, the J gene TRBJ2-1, with D possibly being TRBD1 or TRBD2 (5 bases each). This CDR3 comprises 14 residues. V lost 7 bases and J 2 bases, leaving 15 bases between the germline ends. Germline V gives CDR1 SQVTM, CDR2 ANQGSEA. The DNA for the CDR3 is TGCAGCGCAGAAACGGGGCGCGCCTACAATGAGCAGTTCTTC. It codes for CSAETGRAYNEQFF.

The CDR3 loop reads CASSTPAQAFNEQFF. In DNA form, the CDR3 reads TGTGCCAGCTCGACCCCCGCACAGGCTTTCAATGAGCAGTTCTTC. The chain is built from TRBV18 and TRBJ2-1; possible D gene TRBD1, 5 bases. In germline, CDR1 is KGHSH, CDR2 LQKENI. The ends were cut back, 6 bases at V and 6 bases at J, with 18 bases in the middle. The CDR3 has 15 residues.

Concerning this clone: In the same sample, other DNA sequences code for this CDR3. This chain joins TRBV9 and TRBJ2-3; perhaps TRBD1 as D (5 bases). V shed 0 bases and J shed 0 bases, with 8 bases lying between them. The CDR3 length is 15 residues. Germline loops: CDR1 SGDLS, CDR2 YYNGEE. The CDR3 sequence is CASSVEGLSTDTQYF. In DNA, the CDR3 is TGTGCCAGCAGCGTAGAGGGGCTCAGCACAGATACGCAGTATTTT.